These T cell receptor beta chains were read from a single sample in a study of T cells in localized non-small cell lung cancer. Some clones are missing from TCRdb's copy, which holds only in-frame ones; the method was immunoSEQ multiplex PCR. The sample lists 20,000 to 25,000 clones, around 87% occurring once. Source: PBMCs, taken before any cancer treatment. The receptors were gathered from a man aged 35 to 69 with stage II squamous cell lung carcinoma. Both conserved end residues are part of each CDR3. D genes are given only for firm matches. Size is omitted from some rows. Given values are once, few, many or a class for expanded clones.

D gene	V gene	clone size	J gene	CDR3 DNA	CDR3 protein
-	TRBV6-1	-	TRBJ2-5	TGTGCCAGCAATGGGGGGATACGAGGCTCGGAGACCCAGTACTTC	CASNGGIRGSETQYF
-	TRBV20-1	-	TRBJ1-1	TGCAGTGCTAGACAGGGAGCTTTCTTT	CSARQGAFF
TRBD2	TRBV10-3	once	TRBJ2-7	TGTGCCATCAGTGAGCCGCTAACCCGTAGCGGGAGCTCGCTCTACGAGCAGTACTTC	CAISEPLTRSGSSLYEQYF
-	TRBV14	-	TRBJ2-1	TGTGCCAGCAGCCAAGAAAGGGGGGGGTCAAGCTCCTACAATGAGCAGTTCTTC	CASSQERGGSSSYNEQFF
TRBD2	TRBV5-1	-	TRBJ2-5	TGCGCCAGCAGCTTGGGGGGACTAGCGGGAGACGAGACCCAGTACTTC	CASSLGGLAGDETQYF
-	TRBV23-1	-	TRBJ1-4	TGCGCCAGCAGTCAGGTACAGGGAAGGACTAATGAAAAACTGTTTTTT	CASSQVQGRTNEKLFF
-	TRBV7-9	-	TRBJ2-3	TGTGCCAGCAGCTTAGACGGGGTCGGCACAGATACGCAGTATTTT	CASSLDGVGTDTQYF
-	TRBV28	-	TRBJ1-5	TGTGCCAGCAGCGTACGGACGGGGGGCGGGAATCAGCCCCAGCATTTT	CASSVRTGGGNQPQHF
-	TRBV9	-	TRBJ1-2	TGTGCCAGCAGCGTAGACTGGTCAAGGGGCTATGGCTACACCTTC	CASSVDWSRGYGYTF
-	TRBV4-2	-	TRBJ1-2	TGTGCCAGCAGCCAAGATAGCACGGATCCTAACTATGGCTACACCTTC	CASSQDSTDPNYGYTF
-	TRBV18	-	TRBJ1-2	TGTGCCAGCTCACCGGATGCAGGATCTAACTATGGCTACACCTTC	CASSPDAGSNYGYTF
-	TRBV4-3	-	TRBJ1-2	TGCGCCAGCAGCCCGGGGGGGCAGGGCTACACCTTC	CASSPGGQGYTF
TRBD2	TRBV10-2	-	TRBJ2-1	TGCGCCAGCAGTGGGCGACTAGCGGGAAATTCCTACAATGAGCAGTTCTTC	CASSGRLAGNSYNEQFF
TRBD1	TRBV10-2	-	TRBJ2-7	TGCGCCAGCAGTGAGGCCGGGACAGGGGCCTACGAGCAGTACTTC	CASSEAGTGAYEQYF
TRBD2	TRBV6-5	-	TRBJ2-3	TGTGCCAGCAGTTACCTAGCGGGAGTTCGAGATACGCAGTATTTT	CASSYLAGVRDTQYF
-	TRBV19	few	TRBJ1-5	TGTGCCAGTAGTCCGAATGGGGATCAGCCCCAGCATTTT	CASSPNGDQPQHF
TRBD1	TRBV12-5	-	TRBJ1-3	TGTGCTAGTGGTTGGGGGGGGACAGGGGCTGGAAACACCATATATTTT	CASGWGGTGAGNTIYF
-	TRBV7-9	-	TRBJ2-1	TGTGCCAGCAGCTTATCCGGGAGCCCCTACAATGAGCAGTTCTTC	CASSLSGSPYNEQFF
TRBD1	TRBV7-8	-	TRBJ1-5	TGTGCCAGCAGCTTTTCGGGACAGGGGCAAGGTCAGCCCCAGCATTTT	CASSFSGQGQGQPQHF
-	TRBV30	-	TRBJ1-1	TGTGCCTGGAGTTTCCCGGAGCCACGCGGGTACACTGAAGCTTTCTTT	CAWSFPEPRGYTEAFF
-	TRBV27	-	TRBJ2-5	TGTGCCAGCAGTTTAGGAGAACCGGCTTTGGGGTCGGAGACCCAGTACTTC	CASSLGEPALGSETQYF
-	TRBV6-1	-	TRBJ2-1	TGTGCCAGCAGTGAGAGTTCCAGGTACAATGAGCAGTTCTTC	CASSESSRYNEQFF